A selection of T cell receptor beta chains follows, all from one sample in a study of blood T cell repertoires in COVID-19. The repertoire was sequenced with immunoSEQ multiplex PCR; TCRdb's copy has only in-frame clones and lacks some. The sample consists of 150,000 to 200,000 clones, roughly 77% of them appearing once. Sequencing input: PBMCs or T cells enriched from blood (not recorded which). The receptor set was obtained from a woman aged 45-65 years with acute COVID-19. Each CDR3 is given with its conserved first and last residue. The D gene is left open where the match is weak. The size entry is marked missing in some rows and otherwise reads once, few, many or a size class.

cdr3_aa	cdr3_nt	d_call	clone_size	v_call	j_call	cdr3_length
CASSSFAGKTNEKLFF	TGTGCCAGCAGTAGTTTCGCAGGGAAAACTAATGAAAAACTGTTTTTT	.	once	TRBV28	TRBJ1-4	16
CATSDEGQGGGNQPQHF	TGTGCCACCAGTGATGAGGGACAGGGCGGGGGCAATCAGCCCCAGCATTTT	TRBD1	.	TRBV24-1	TRBJ1-5	17
CASTGGREIYGYTF	TGTGCCAGCACAGGAGGAAGAGAGATCTATGGCTACACCTTC	.	.	TRBV3-1/TRBV3-2	TRBJ1-2	14
CASSFLRSPTNEKLFF	TGTGCCAGCAGTTTCCTCCGGTCTCCAACTAATGAAAAACTGTTTTTT	.	few	TRBV27	TRBJ1-4	16
CASGLPSADNEQFF	TGTGCTAGTGGTTTGCCCTCGGCGGACAATGAGCAGTTCTTC	.	.	TRBV12-5	TRBJ2-1	14
CASSLRTGMWGSPLHF	TGTGCCAGCAGCTTGAGGACGGGGATGTGGGGTTCACCCCTCCACTTT	.	.	TRBV5-6	TRBJ1-6	16
CASSARGTQYF	TGTGCCAGCAGCGCACGCGGGACCCAGTACTTC	.	few	TRBV14	TRBJ2-5	11
CASSQDLSGGVQATQYF	TGCGCCAGCAGCCAAGATTTGAGCGGGGGAGTGCAGGCTACGCAGTATTTT	TRBD2	.	TRBV4-3	TRBJ2-3	17
CASSFDNYQPQHF	TGTGCCAGCAGCTTTGACAACTATCAGCCCCAGCATTTT	.	.	TRBV7-9	TRBJ1-5	13
CASSLITDIDNEQFF	TGTGCCAGCAGCCTCATTACAGATATAGACAATGAGCAGTTCTTC	.	.	TRBV6-6	TRBJ2-1	15
CASSMGAELNTEAFF	TGTGCCAGTAGTATGGGGGCAGAGTTGAACACTGAAGCTTTCTTT	.	.	TRBV19	TRBJ1-1	15
CASSLVEGARSEAFF	TGTGCCAGCAGCTTGGTAGAGGGGGCGCGATCTGAAGCTTTCTTT	TRBD1	.	TRBV7-8	TRBJ1-1	15
CASTSSTDTQYF	TGTGCCAGCACCAGTAGCACAGATACGCAGTATTTT	.	.	TRBV7-2	TRBJ2-3	12
CASFPGTTNTGELFF	TGTGCCAGCTTTCCCGGGACAACTAACACCGGGGAGCTGTTTTTT	.	once	TRBV18	TRBJ2-2	15
CASSLPGGGETQYF	TGTGCCAGCAGCTTGCCGGGCGGGGGTGAGACCCAGTACTTC	TRBD2	.	TRBV5-4	TRBJ2-5	14
CASSDPGHVDTIYF	TGTGCCAGCAGTGACCCGGGACACGTGGACACCATATATTTT	.	.	TRBV6-1	TRBJ1-3	14
CASSGRDTLSGNTIYF	TGTGCCAGTAGTGGCAGGGATACGCTCTCTGGAAACACCATATATTTT	.	.	TRBV19	TRBJ1-3	16
CASSILGQGGYGYTF	TGTGCCAGTAGTATTCTGGGACAGGGGGGCTATGGCTACACCTTC	TRBD1	.	TRBV19	TRBJ1-2	15
CASSVEGQNNSPLHF	TGTGCCAGCAGCGTAGAGGGACAAAATAATTCACCCCTCCACTTT	.	.	TRBV9	TRBJ1-6	15
CASSADSYGYTF	TGTGCCAGCAGCGCAGACTCCTATGGCTACACCTTC	.	few	TRBV11-2	TRBJ1-2	12
CASSQGGQRGETQYF	TGCGCCAGCAGCCAAGGTGGACAGAGGGGAGAGACCCAGTACTTC	.	few	TRBV4-3	TRBJ2-5	15
CASSAEVEQFF	TGTGCCAGCAGCGCGGAGGTTGAGCAGTTCTTC	.	once	TRBV5-4	TRBJ2-1	11
CASRLSGGHNEQFF	TGTGCCAGCAGATTGTCGGGGGGGCACAATGAGCAGTTCTTC	TRBD2	many	TRBV6-5	TRBJ2-1	14
CASSWAGGNQPQHF	TGTGCCAGCAGTTGGGCGGGCGGGAACCAGCCCCAGCATTTT	.	.	TRBV11-2	TRBJ1-5	14
CASSVGGTGGGGNTIYF	TGTGCCAGCAGCGTAGGTGGGACAGGGGGAGGTGGAAACACCATATATTTT	TRBD1	.	TRBV9	TRBJ1-3	17
CAIRSLEGAGGTEAFF	TGTGCCATCAGATCCTTAGAGGGGGCCGGGGGCACTGAAGCTTTCTTT	TRBD1	.	TRBV10-3	TRBJ1-1	16
CASRRSLGANVLTF	TGTGCCAGCAGGCGGAGCCTTGGGGCCAACGTCCTGACTTTC	.	.	TRBV6-5	TRBJ2-6	14
CASQRGPSSYNEQFF	TGTGCCAGCCAAAGAGGGCCCAGCTCCTACAATGAGCAGTTCTTC	.	few	TRBV7-2	TRBJ2-1	15
CASVRDSKQPQHF	TGTGCCAGCGTCCGGGACAGTAAACAGCCCCAGCATTTT	TRBD1	.	TRBV28	TRBJ1-5	13
CASREGGVPGNTIYF	TGTGCCAGCCGGGAAGGGGGGGTCCCTGGAAACACCATATATTTT	.	once	TRBV27	TRBJ1-3	15
CASSSPLDRGLDTGELFF	TGTGCCAGCAGCTCCCCCCTCGACAGGGGGCTCGACACCGGGGAGCTGTTTTTT	TRBD1	.	TRBV7-6	TRBJ2-2	18
CASTEGGGEFNEQFF	TGTGCCAGCACCGAGGGCGGGGGGGAGTTCAATGAGCAGTTCTTC	TRBD2	.	TRBV7-2	TRBJ2-1	15
CASSRQSDSYNEQFF	TGCGCCAGCAGCCGACAGAGCGACTCCTACAATGAGCAGTTCTTC	.	.	TRBV5-1	TRBJ2-1	15
CASRPLAGTYNEQFF	TGTGCCAGTAGACCTCTAGCGGGGACCTACAATGAGCAGTTCTTC	TRBD2	.	TRBV19	TRBJ2-1	15
CASSQSGWAGGDYTEAFF	TGCGCCAGCAGTCAATCGGGGTGGGCAGGGGGCGATTACACTGAAGCTTTCTTT	TRBD1	.	TRBV23-1	TRBJ1-1	18
CASTRGGNYGYTF	TGTGCCAGTACGAGGGGGGGTAACTATGGCTACACCTTC	.	few	TRBV2	TRBJ1-2	13
CASSNGVGRINQPQHF	TGTGCCAGTAGCAACGGGGTCGGACGGATTAATCAGCCCCAGCATTTT	.	.	TRBV19	TRBJ1-5	16
CASSSRLAGSTRNEQFF	TGTGCCAGCAGTTCCCGACTAGCGGGGAGTACGCGAAATGAGCAGTTCTTC	TRBD2	.	TRBV27	TRBJ2-1	17
CASSQTDSGGYTF	TGTGCCAGCAGCCAAACGGACAGCGGTGGCTACACCTTC	.	.	TRBV14	TRBJ1-2	13
CASSLGTGRNTEAFF	TGTGCCAGCAGCCTTGGGACAGGGCGGAACACTGAAGCTTTCTTT	TRBD1	many	TRBV3-1/TRBV3-2	TRBJ1-1	15
CASSYSPSNPTDTQYF	TGTGCCAGCAGTTACTCGCCTAGCAACCCGACAGATACGCAGTATTTT	.	.	TRBV6-5	TRBJ2-3	16
CASSDKQGAEVTDTQYF	TGCGCCAGCAGTGATAAACAGGGGGCGGAGGTCACAGATACGCAGTATTTT	TRBD1	.	TRBV10-1	TRBJ2-3	17
CASGLGQGPGTDTQYF	TGTGCTAGTGGTTTGGGACAGGGACCGGGCACAGATACGCAGTATTTT	TRBD1	few	TRBV12-5	TRBJ2-3	16
CATREWGGTNEKLFF	TGTGCCACCAGAGAATGGGGGGGAACTAATGAAAAACTGTTTTTT	.	.	TRBV19	TRBJ1-4	15
CASSLKGDYNSPLHF	TGTGCCAGCAGCTTAAAGGGGGACTATAATTCACCCCTCCACTTT	.	.	TRBV7-9	TRBJ1-6	15
CSARGEEVHF	TGCAGTGCTAGAGGAGAGGAAGTCCACTTT	.	few	TRBV20-1	TRBJ1-6	10
CASSFRVGEKLFF	TGCGCCAGCAGCTTCAGGGTAGGAGAAAAACTGTTTTTT	.	.	TRBV5-1	TRBJ1-4	13